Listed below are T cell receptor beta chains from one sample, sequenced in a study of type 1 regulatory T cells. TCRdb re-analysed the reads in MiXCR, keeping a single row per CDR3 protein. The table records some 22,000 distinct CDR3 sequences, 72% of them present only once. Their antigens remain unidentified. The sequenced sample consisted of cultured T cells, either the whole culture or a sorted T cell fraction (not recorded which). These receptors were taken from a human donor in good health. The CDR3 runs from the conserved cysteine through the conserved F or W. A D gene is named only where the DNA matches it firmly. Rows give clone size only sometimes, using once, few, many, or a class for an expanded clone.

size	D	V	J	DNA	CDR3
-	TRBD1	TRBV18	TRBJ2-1	TGTGCCAGCTCACGCGGGACAGGGAGCTACAATGAGCAGTTCTTC	CASSRGTGSYNEQFF
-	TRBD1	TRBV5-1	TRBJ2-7	TGCGCCAGCAGCTTGGGGGACAGGGTTATCCACGAGCAGTACTTC	CASSLGDRVIHEQYF
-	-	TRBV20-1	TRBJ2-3	TGCAGTGCTAAACCCGGCGGGCCAAGAGACACAGATACGCAGTATTTT	CSAKPGGPRDTDTQYF
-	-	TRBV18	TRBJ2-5	TGTGCCCCACTGACAGCGGGGACAAACCAACAAGAGACCCAGTACTTC	CAPLTAGTNQQETQYF
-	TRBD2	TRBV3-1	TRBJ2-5	TGTGCCAGCAGCCCCCGAAGGCTAGCGGGGGGGCGTTGGGAGACCCAGTACTTC	CASSPRRLAGGRWETQYF
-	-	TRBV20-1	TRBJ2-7	TGCAGTGCTAGAGATCCCGACGGGGGTTGGGAGCAGTACTTC	CSARDPDGGWEQYF
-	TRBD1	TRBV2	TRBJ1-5	TGTGCCAGCAGTTCGGGACAGGGGGCCTGGTCAGCCCAGCATTTT	CASSSGQGAWSAQHF
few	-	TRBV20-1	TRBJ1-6	TGCAGTGCTAGACGGGACAAGGGTAATTCACCCCTCCACTTT	CSARRDKGNSPLHF
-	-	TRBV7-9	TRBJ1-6	TGTGCCAGCAGCGCCGCGCATAATAATTCACCCCTCCACTTT	CASSAAHNNSPLHF
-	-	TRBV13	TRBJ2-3	TGTGCCAGCCGGAGGGCCGAACGCACAGATACGCAGTATTTT	CASRRAERTDTQYF
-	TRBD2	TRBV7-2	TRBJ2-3	TGTGCCAGCAGCTTTCAAAGCGGGGGGGCCACAGATACGCAGTATTTT	CASSFQSGGATDTQYF
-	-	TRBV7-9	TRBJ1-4	TGTGCCAGCAGCTTAAATATCGATGGAAGCGAAAAACTGTTTTTT	CASSLNIDGSEKLFF
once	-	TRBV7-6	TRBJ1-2	TGTGCCAGCAGCCCGGACACAAGGCATGGCTACACCTTC	CASSPDTRHGYTF
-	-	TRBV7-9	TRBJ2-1	TGTGCCAGCAGCTTAGCGTCCGTGAATGAGCAGTTCTTC	CASSLASVNEQFF
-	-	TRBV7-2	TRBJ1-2	TGTGCCAGCAGCCCCCGCGGGGGGAACTATGGCTACACCTTC	CASSPRGGNYGYTF
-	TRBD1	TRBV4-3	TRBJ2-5	TGCGCCAGCAGCCAAGGGGCTTACAGGGGGACAGAGACCCAGTACTTC	CASSQGAYRGTETQYF
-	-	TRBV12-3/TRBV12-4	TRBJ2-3	TGTGCCAGCACCGAGGGCTCCCCCGCGGATACGCAGTATTTT	CASTEGSPADTQYF
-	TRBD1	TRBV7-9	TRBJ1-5	TGTGCCAGCAGCTCAACACAGGGGATCAATCAGCCCCAGCATTTT	CASSSTQGINQPQHF
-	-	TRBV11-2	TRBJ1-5	TGTGCCAGCAGCTTAGCCAGGGGAGATCAGCCCCAGCATTTT	CASSLARGDQPQHF
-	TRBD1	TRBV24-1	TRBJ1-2	TGTGCCACCAGTAGCAGGGGGCATGACTATGGCTACACCTTC	CATSSRGHDYGYTF
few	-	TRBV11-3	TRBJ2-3	TGTGCCAGCAATGGACCCGCCACAGATACGCAGTATTTT	CASNGPATDTQYF
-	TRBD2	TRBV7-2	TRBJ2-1	TGTGCCAGCAGCCCAAGACTAGCGGGGGCCTCGGAGCAGTTCTTC	CASSPRLAGASEQFF
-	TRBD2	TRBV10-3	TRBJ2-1	TGTGCCATCAGCCCGAGGGGACTAGCGGGGGGGAATGAGCAGTTCTTC	CAISPRGLAGGNEQFF
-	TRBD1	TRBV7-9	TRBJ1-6	TGTGCCAGCAGCTTAGCTCTAGGGGGCGGCTATAATTCACCCCTCCACTTT	CASSLALGGGYNSPLHF
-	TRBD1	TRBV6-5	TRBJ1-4	TGTGCCAGCAGTCCCCGGGCAGGGGGGCGCGAAAAACTGTTTTTT	CASSPRAGGREKLFF
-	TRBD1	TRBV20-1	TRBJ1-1	TGCAGTGCACTCGACAGGGGGACTGAAGCTTTCTTT	CSALDRGTEAFF
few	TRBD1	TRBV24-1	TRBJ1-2	TGTGCCACCAGTGATCCAACGACGACAGGGAACTATGGCTACACCTTC	CATSDPTTTGNYGYTF
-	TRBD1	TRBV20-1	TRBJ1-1	TGCAGTGCTAGAGACTCGGGACAGGCTAACACTGAAGCTTTCTTT	CSARDSGQANTEAFF
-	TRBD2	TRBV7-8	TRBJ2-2	TGTGCCAGCAGCTTAGAAGGCGGGGGAAGGGCCGGGGAGCTGTTTTTT	CASSLEGGGRAGELFF
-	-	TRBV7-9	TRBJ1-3	TGTGCCAGCAGCTTGCCCGGGACCGTCTCTGGAAACACCATATATTTT	CASSLPGTVSGNTIYF
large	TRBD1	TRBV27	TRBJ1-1	TGTGCCAGCAGTTATCAGGGGGCAGTGAACACTGAAGCTTTCTTT	CASSYQGAVNTEAFF
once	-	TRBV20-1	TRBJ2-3	TGCAGTGCTATGTGGGGCGCCACAGATACGCAGTATTTT	CSAMWGATDTQYF
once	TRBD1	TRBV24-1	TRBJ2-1	TGTGCCACCAGTGATGGCCCCCGGACAGGGGCCAATGAGCAGTTCTTC	CATSDGPRTGANEQFF
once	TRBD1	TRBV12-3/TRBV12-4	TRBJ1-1	TGTGCCAGCACCCCGACAGGGTCGAGCACTGAAGCTTTCTTT	CASTPTGSSTEAFF
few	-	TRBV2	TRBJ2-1	TGTGCCAGCAGTCCTGAAACCTACAATGAGCAGTTCTTC	CASSPETYNEQFF
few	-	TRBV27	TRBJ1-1	TGTGCCAGCAGTTTAGGTCGGGTGAACACTGAAGCTTTCTTT	CASSLGRVNTEAFF
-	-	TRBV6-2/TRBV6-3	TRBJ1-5	TGTGCCAGCAGAACTAACGAGGGTATTCAGCCCCAGCATTTT	CASRTNEGIQPQHF
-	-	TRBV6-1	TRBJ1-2	TGTGCCAGCAGTTACCGACAGGCCCCTAACTATGGCTACACCTTC	CASSYRQAPNYGYTF
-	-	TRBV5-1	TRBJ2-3	TGCGCCAGCAGCGACGGACGGGGCACAGATACGCAGTATTTT	CASSDGRGTDTQYF
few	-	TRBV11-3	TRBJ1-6	TGTGCCAGCAGCTTAGGCAGGGTAAATTCACCCCTCCACTTT	CASSLGRVNSPLHF
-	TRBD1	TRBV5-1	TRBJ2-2	TGCGCCACCAAATCCGGGACAGCGAACACCGGGGAGCTGTTTTTT	CATKSGTANTGELFF
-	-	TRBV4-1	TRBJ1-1	TGCGCCAGCAGCCAAGAGGGGTTGGGCACTGAAGCTTTCTTT	CASSQEGLGTEAFF
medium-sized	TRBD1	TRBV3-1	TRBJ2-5	TGTGCCAGCAGCTTCCCTGGACAGGGGGGTTCAGAGACCCAGTACTTC	CASSFPGQGGSETQYF
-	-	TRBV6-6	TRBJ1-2	TGTGCCAGCAGTTCAACTCAGGGAGATGGCTACACCTTC	CASSSTQGDGYTF
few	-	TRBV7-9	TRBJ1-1	TGTGCCAGCAGCTTATTCAAGGAGGACACTGAAGCTTTCTTT	CASSLFKEDTEAFF
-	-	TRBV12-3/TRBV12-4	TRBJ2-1	TGTGCCAGCAGCAATTACAATGAGCAGTTCTTC	CASSNYNEQFF
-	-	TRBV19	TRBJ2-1	TGTGCCGCGGTGGCTACCGCAGGCAATGAGCAGTTCTTC	CAAVATAGNEQFF
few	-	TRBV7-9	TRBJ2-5	TGTGCCAGCAGCCAGGGACGGGGTCAAGAGACCCAGTACTTC	CASSQGRGQETQYF
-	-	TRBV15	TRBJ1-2	TGTGCCACCAGCAGGAACCTAGAAGGACAGCAGGGGGGCTACACCTTC	CATSRNLEGQQGGYTF
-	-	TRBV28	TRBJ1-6	TGTGCCAGCAGTTTACTTCTTTCGGGGCCCCTCCACTTT	CASSLLLSGPLHF
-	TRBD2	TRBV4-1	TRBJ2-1	TGCGCCAGCAGCCAATCCGGGACTAGCGGGGCCAACAATGAGCAGTTCTTC	CASSQSGTSGANNEQFF
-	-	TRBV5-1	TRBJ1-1	TGCGCCAGCAGCTTGGCAGGACAGAACACTGAAGCTTTCTTT	CASSLAGQNTEAFF
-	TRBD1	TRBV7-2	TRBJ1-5	TGTGCCAGCAGCTTAGCGGGGACAGGGGACCAGCCCCAGCATTTT	CASSLAGTGDQPQHF
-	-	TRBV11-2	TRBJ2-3	TGTGCCAGCAGCTTAGGGAGGACAGATACGCAGTATTTT	CASSLGRTDTQYF